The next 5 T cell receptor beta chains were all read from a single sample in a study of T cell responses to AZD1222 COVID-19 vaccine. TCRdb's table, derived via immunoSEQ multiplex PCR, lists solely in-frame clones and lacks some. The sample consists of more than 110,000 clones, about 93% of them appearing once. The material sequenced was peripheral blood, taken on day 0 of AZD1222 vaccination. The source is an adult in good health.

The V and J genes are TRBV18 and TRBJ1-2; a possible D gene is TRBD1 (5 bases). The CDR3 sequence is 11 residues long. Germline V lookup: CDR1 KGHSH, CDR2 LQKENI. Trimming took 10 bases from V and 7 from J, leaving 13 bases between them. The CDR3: CATEGASGYTF. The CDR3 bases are TGTGCCACCGAAGGGGCTTCTGGCTACACCTTC. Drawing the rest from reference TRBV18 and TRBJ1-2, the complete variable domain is NAGVMQNPRHLVRRRGQEARLRCSPMKGHSHVYWYRQLPEEGLKFMVYLQKENIIDESGMPKERFSAEFPKEGPSILRIQQVVRGDSAAYFCATEGASGYTFGSGTRLTVV.

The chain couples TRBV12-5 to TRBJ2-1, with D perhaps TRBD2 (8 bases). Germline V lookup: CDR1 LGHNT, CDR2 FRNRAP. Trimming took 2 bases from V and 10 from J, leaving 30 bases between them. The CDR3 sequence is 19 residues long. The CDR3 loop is CASGLKQGLPGLEVGEQFF. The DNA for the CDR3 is TGTGCTAGTGGTTTGAAACAGGGGCTCCCGGGACTAGAGGTTGGGGAGCAGTTCTTC.

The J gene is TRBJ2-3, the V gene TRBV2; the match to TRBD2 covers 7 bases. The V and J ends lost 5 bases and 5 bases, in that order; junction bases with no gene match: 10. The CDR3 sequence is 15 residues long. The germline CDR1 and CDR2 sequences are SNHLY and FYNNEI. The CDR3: CASSWTSLDLDTQYF. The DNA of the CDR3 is TGTGCCAGCAGTTGGACTAGTCTCGACCTAGATACGCAGTATTTT.

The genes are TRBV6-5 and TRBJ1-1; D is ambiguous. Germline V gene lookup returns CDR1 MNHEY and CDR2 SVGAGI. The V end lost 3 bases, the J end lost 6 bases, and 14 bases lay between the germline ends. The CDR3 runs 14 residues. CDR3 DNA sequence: TGTGCCAGCAGTTATTATCTTTTCGGGTCTGAAGCTTTCTTT. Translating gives CASSYYLFGSEAFF.

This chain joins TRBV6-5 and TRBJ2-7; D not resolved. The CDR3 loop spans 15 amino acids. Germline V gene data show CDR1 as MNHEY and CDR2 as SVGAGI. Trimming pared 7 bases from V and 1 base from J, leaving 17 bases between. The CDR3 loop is CASTKAFAESYEQYF. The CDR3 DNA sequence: TGTGCCAGCACGAAGGCCTTCGCCGAATCCTACGAGCAGTACTTC.